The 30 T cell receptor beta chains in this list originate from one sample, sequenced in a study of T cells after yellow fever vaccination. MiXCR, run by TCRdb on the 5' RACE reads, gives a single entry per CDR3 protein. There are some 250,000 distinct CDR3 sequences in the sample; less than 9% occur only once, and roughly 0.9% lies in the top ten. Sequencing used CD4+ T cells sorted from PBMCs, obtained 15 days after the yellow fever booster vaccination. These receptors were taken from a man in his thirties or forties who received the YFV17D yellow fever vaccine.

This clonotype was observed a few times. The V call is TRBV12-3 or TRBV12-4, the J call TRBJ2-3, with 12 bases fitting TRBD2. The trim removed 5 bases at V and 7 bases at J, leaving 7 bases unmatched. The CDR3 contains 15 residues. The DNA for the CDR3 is TGTGCCAGCAGTACCCCGACTAGCGGGAGTAATACGCAGTATTTT. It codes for CASSTPTSGSNTQYF.

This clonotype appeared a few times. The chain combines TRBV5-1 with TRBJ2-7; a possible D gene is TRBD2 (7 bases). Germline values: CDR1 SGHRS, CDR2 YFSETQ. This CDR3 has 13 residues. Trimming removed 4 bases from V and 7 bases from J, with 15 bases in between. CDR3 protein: CASSLKQGGEQYF. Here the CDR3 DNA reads TGCGCCAGCAGCCTGAAACAGGGAGGGGAGCAGTACTTC. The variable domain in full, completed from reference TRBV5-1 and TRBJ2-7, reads KAGVTQTPRYLIKTRGQQVTLSCSPISGHRSVSWYQQTPGQGLQFLFEYFSETQRNKGNFPGRFSGRQFSNSRSEMNVSTLELGDSALYLCASSLKQGGEQYFGPGTRLTVT.

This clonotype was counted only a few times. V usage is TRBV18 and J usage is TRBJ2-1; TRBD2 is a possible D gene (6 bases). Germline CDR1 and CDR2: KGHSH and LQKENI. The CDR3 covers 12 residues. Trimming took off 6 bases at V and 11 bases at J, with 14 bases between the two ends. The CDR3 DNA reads TGTGCCAGCTCCCAGACTAGAACTCAGCAGTTCTTC. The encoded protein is CASSQTRTQQFF.

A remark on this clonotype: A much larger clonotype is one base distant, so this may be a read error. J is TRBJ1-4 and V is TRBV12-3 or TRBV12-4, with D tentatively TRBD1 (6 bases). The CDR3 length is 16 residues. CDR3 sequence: CASSKYPPGAEEKLLF. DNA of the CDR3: TGTGCCAGCAGCAAGTACCCCCCAGGGGCGGAGGAAAAACTGCTTTTT.

Here the CDR3 DNA reads TGCGCCAGCAGCTTGGCCGGGACTTCCGAATCCTACAATGAGCAGTTCTTC. Translation gives CASSLAGTSESYNEQFF. The chain employs TRBV5-1 and TRBJ2-1, with D possibly being TRBD2 (6 bases). The CDR3 spans 17 residues. Trimming pared 0 bases from V and 1 base from J, leaving 14 bases between. Germline V gene sequence: CDR1 SGHRS, CDR2 YFSETQ.

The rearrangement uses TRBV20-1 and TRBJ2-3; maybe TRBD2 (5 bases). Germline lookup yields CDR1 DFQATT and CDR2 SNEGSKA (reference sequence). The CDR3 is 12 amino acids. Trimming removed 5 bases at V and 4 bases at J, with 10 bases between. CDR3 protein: CSAPRTSDTQYF. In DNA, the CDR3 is TGCAGTGCTCCGAGGACTTCAGATACGCAGTATTTT.

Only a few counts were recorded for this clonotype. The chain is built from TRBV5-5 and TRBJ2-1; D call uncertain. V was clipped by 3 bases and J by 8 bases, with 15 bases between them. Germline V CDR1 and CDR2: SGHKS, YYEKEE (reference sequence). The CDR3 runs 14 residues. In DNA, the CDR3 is TGTGCCAGCAGCTCTGGCGTAGTTCGGGATGAGCAGTTCTTC. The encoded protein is CASSSGVVRDEQFF. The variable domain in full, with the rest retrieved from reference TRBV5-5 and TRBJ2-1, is DAGVTQSPTHLIKTRGQQVTLRCSPISGHKSVSWYQQVLGQGPQFIFQYYEKEERGRGNFPDRFSARQFPNYSSELNVNALLLGDSALYLCASSSGVVRDEQFFGPGTRLTVL.

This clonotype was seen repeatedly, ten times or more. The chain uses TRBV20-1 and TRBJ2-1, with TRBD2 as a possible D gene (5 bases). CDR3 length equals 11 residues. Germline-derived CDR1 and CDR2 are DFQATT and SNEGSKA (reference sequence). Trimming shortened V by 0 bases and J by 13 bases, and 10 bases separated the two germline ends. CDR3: CSARDIEGQFF. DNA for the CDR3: TGCAGTGCTAGAGATATAGAGGGTCAGTTCTTC.

DNA for the CDR3: TGTGCCAGCAGCTTGCTGAGCGGGCCTTACAATGAGCAGTTCTTC. Translating gives CASSLLSGPYNEQFF. The chain combines TRBV5-5 with TRBJ2-1; the D gene is possibly TRBD2 (6 bases). Germline V lookup: CDR1 SGHKS, CDR2 YYEKEE (reference sequence). The CDR3 consists of 15 residues. The V gene lost 1 base and the J gene lost 4 bases, with 12 bases spanning the gap.

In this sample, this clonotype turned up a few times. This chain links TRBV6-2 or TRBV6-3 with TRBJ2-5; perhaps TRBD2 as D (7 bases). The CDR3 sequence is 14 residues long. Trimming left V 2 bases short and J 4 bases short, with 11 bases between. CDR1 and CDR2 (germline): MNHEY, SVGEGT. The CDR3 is CASSYAGAVETQYF. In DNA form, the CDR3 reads TGTGCCAGCAGTTACGCGGGGGCCGTAGAGACCCAGTACTTC.

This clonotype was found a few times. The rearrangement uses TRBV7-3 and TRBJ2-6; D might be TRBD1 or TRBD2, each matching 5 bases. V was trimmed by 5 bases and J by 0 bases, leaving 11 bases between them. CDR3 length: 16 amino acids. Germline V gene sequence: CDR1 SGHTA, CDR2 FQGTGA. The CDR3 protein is CASSLGRSSGANVLTF. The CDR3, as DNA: TGTGCCAGCAGCCTGGGACGTAGCTCTGGGGCCAACGTCCTGACTTTC.

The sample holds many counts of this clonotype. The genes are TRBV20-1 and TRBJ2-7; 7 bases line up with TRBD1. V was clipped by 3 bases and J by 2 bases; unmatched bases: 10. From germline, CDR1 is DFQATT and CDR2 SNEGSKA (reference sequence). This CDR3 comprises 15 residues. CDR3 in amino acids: CSARGRQGNPYEQYF. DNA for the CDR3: TGCAGTGCTAGGGGCAGACAGGGTAACCCCTACGAGCAGTACTTC.

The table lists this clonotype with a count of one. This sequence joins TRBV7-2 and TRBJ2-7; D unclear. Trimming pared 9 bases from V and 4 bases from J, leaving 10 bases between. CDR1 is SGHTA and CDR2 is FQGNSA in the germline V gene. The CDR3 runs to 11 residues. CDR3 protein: CARGSYYEQYF. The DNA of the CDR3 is TGTGCCAGAGGATCGTATTACGAGCAGTACTTC.

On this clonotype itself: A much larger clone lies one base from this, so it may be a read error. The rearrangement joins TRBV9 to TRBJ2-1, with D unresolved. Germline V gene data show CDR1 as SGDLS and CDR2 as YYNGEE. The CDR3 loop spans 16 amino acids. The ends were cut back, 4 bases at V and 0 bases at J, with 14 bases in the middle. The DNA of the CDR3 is TGTGCCAGCAGCCTCACCCTGGTGAGCTCCTACAATGAGCAGTTCTTC. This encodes CASSLTLVSSYNEQFF.

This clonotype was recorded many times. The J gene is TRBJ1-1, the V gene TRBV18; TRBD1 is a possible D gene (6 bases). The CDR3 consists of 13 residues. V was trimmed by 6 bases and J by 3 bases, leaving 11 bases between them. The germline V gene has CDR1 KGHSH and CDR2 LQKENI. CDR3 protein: CASSGRGDTEAFF. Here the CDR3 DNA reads TGTGCCAGCTCGGGTAGGGGGGACACTGAAGCTTTCTTT.

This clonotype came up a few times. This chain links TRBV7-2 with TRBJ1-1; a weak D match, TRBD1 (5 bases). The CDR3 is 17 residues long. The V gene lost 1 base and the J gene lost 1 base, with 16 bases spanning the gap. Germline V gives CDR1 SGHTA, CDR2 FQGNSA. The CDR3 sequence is CASSLGGGARKNTEAFF. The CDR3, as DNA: TGTGCCAGCAGCTTAGGCGGTGGGGCACGTAAGAACACTGAAGCTTTCTTT.

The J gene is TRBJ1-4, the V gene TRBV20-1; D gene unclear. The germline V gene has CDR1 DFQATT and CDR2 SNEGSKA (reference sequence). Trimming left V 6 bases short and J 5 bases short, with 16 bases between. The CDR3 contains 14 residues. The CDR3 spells CSAVKGSGNEKLFF. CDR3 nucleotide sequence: TGCAGTGCCGTAAAGGGAAGCGGGAATGAAAAACTGTTTTTT.

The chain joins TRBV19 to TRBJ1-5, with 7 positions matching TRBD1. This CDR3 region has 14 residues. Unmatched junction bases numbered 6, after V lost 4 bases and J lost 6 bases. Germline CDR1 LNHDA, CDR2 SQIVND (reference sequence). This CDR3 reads CASSKQGSIQPQHF. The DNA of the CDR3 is TGTGCCAGTAGTAAACAGGGGAGTATTCAGCCCCAGCATTTT.

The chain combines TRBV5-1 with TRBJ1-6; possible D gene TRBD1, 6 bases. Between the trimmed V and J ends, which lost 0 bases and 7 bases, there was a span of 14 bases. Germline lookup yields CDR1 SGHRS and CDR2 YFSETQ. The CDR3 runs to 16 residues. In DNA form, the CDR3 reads TGCGCCAGCAGCTTGGCCTTGGACAGATCGAATTCACCCCTCCACTTT. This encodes CASSLALDRSNSPLHF.

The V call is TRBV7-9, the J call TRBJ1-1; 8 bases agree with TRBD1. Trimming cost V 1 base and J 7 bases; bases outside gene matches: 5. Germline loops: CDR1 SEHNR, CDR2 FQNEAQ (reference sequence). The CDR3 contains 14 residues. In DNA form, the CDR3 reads TGTGCCAGCAGCTTAGAGACAGGGGTTATTGAAGCTTTCTTT. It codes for CASSLETGVIEAFF.

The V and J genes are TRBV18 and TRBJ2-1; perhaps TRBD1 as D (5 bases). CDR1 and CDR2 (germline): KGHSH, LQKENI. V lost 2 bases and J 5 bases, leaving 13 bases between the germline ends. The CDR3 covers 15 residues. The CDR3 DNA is TGTGCCAGCTCACCATGGCCAGGGCCCAACAATGAGCAGTTCTTC. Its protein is CASSPWPGPNNEQFF.

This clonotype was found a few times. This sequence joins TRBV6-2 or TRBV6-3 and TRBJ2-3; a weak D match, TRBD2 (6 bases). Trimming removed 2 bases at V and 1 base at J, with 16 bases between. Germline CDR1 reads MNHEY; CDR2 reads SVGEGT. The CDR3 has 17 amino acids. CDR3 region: CASSYPREYTRTDTQYF. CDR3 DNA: TGTGCCAGCAGTTACCCTCGGGAGTATACACGCACAGATACGCAGTATTTT.

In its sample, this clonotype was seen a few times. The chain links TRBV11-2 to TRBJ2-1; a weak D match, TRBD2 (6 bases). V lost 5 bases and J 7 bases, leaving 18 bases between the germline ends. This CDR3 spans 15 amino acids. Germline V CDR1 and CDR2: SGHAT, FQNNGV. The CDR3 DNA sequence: TGTGCCAGCAGCCTAGTAGCCCCGGGGGAGAATGAGCAGTTCTTC. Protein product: CASSLVAPGENEQFF.

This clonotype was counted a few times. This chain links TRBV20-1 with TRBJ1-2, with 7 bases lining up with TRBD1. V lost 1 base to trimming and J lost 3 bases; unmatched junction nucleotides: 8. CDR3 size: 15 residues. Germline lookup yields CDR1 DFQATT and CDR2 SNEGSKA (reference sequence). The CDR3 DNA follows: TGCAGTGCTAGAGCGGGCACACAGGGGCACTATGGCTACACCTTC. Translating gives CSARAGTQGHYGYTF.

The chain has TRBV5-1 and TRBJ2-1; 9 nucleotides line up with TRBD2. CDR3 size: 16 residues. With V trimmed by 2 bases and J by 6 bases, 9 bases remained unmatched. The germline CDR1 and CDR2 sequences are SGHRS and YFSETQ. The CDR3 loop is CASSFEGASGTNEQFF. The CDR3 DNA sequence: TGCGCCAGCAGCTTCGAGGGGGCTAGCGGGACCAATGAGCAGTTCTTC.

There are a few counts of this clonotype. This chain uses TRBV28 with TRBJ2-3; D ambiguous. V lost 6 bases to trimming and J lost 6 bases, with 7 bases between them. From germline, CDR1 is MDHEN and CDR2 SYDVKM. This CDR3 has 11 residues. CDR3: CASRWLDTQYF. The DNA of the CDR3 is TGTGCCAGCAGGTGGCTGGATACGCAGTATTTT. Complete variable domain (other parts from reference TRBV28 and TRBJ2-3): DVKVTQSSRYLVKRTGEKVFLECVQDMDHENMFWYRQDPGLGLRLIYFSYDVKMKEKGDIPEGYSVSREKKERFSLILESASTNQTSMYLCASRWLDTQYFGPGTRLTVL.

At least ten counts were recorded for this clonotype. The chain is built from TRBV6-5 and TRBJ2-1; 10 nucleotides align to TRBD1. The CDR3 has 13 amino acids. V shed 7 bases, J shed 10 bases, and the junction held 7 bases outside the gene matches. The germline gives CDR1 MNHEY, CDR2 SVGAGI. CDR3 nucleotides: TGTGCCAGCAAGACAGGGGGCAAGAGAGAGCAGTTCTTC. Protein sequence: CASKTGGKREQFF.

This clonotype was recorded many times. The CDR3 nucleotides read TGTGCCAGTAGTATAGATGAGGGAGGGCGCAATGAGCAGTTCTTC. Its protein product is CASSIDEGGRNEQFF. The rearrangement links TRBV19 to TRBJ2-1, with TRBD2 matching over 7 bases. The V gene end was trimmed by 0 bases and the J gene end by 6 bases; junction bases not matched to a gene: 5. This CDR3 spans 15 amino acids. Germline V gene sequence: CDR1 LNHDA, CDR2 SQIVND (reference sequence).

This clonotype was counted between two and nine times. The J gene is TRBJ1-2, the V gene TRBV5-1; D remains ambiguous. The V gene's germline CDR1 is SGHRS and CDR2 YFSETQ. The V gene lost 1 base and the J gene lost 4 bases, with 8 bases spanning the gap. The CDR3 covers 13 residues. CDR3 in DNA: TGCGCCAGCAGCTTGTCCGGTATCTATGGCTACACCTTC. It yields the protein CASSLSGIYGYTF.

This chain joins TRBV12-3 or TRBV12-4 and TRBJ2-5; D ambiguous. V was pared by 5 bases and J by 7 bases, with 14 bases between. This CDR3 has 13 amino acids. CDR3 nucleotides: TGTGCCAGCAGTAACTTAGCTGGGGTGACCCAGTACTTC. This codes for CASSNLAGVTQYF.